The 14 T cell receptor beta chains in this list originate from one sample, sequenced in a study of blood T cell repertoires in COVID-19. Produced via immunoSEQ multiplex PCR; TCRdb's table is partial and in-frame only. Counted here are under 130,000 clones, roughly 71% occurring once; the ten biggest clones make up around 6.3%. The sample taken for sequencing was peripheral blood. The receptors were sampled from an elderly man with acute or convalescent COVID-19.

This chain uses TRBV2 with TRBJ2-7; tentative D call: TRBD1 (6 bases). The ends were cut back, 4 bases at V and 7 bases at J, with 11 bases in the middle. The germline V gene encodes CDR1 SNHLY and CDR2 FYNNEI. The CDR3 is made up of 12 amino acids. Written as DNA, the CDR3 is TGTGCCAGCAGTGGGGACACGCTGGAGCAGTACTTC. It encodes CASSGDTLEQYF.

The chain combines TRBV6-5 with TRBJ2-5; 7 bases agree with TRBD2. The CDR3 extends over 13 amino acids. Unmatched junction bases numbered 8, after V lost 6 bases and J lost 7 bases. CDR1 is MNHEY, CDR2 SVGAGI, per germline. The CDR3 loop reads CASSGLEIGTQYF. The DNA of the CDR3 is TGTGCCAGCAGCGGACTAGAGATAGGGACCCAGTACTTC.

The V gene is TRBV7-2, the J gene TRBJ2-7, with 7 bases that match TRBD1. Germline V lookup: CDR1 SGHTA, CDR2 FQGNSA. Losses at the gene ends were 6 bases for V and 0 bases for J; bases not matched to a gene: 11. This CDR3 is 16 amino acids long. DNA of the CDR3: TGTGCCAGCAGTTACGCTGGGGCAGGGGGCTCCTACGAGCAGTACTTC. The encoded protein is CASSYAGAGGSYEQYF.

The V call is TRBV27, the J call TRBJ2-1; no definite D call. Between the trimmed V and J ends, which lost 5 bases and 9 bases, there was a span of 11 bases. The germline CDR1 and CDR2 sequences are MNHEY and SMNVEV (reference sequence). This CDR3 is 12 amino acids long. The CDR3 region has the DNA TGTGCCAGCAGTCCTAACCTCCGTGAGCAGTTCTTC. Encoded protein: CASSPNLREQFF.

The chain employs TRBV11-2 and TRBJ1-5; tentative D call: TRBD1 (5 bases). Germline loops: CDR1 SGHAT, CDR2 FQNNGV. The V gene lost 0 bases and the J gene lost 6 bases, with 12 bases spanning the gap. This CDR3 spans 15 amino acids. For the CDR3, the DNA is TGTGCCAGCAGCTTAGACTCGATGGGGGGTCAGCCCCAGCATTTT. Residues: CASSLDSMGGQPQHF.

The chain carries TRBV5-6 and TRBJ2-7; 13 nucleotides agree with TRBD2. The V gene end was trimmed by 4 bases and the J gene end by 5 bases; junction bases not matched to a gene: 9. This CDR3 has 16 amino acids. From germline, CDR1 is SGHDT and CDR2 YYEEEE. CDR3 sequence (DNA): TGTGCCAGCAGCCCGAGGACTAGCGGGAGTAGGAACGAGCAGTACTTC. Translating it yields CASSPRTSGSRNEQYF. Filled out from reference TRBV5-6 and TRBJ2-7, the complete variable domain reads DAGVTQSPTHLIKTRGQQVTLRCSPKSGHDTVSWYQQALGQGPQFIFQYYEEEERQRGNFPDRFSGHQFPNYSSELNVNALLLGDSALYLCASSPRTSGSRNEQYFGPGTRLTVT.

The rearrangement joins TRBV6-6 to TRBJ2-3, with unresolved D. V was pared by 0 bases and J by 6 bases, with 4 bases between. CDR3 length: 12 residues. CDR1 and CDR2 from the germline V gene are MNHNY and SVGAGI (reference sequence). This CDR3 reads CASSYSEDTQYF. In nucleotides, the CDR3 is TGTGCCAGCAGTTACTCGGAGGATACGCAGTATTTT.

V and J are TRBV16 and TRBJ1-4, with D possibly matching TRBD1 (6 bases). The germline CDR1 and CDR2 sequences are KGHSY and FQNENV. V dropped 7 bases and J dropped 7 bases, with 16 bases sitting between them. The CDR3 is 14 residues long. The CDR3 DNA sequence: TGTGCCAGCACCACAGGGCGAGGGGGTGAAAAACTGTTTTTT. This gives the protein CASTTGRGGEKLFF.

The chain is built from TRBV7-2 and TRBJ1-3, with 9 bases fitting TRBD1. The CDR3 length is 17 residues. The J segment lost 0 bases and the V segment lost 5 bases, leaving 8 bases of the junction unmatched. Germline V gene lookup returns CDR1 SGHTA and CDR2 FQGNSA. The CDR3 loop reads CASSAGQGRASGNTIYF. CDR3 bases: TGTGCCAGCAGCGCCGGACAGGGGCGGGCCTCTGGAAACACCATATATTTT.

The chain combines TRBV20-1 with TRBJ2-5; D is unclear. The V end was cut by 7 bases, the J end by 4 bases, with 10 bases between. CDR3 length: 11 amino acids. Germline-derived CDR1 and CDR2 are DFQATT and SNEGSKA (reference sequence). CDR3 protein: CSVRDVETQYF. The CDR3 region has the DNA TGCAGTGTACGCGATGTAGAGACCCAGTACTTC.

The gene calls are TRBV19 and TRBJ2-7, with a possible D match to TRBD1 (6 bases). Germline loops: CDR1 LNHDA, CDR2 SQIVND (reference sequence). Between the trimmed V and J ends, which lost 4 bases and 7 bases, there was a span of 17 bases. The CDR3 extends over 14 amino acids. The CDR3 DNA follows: TGTGCCAGTAGTAGCGGACAGACCTCCGGGGAGCAGTACTTC. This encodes CASSSGQTSGEQYF.

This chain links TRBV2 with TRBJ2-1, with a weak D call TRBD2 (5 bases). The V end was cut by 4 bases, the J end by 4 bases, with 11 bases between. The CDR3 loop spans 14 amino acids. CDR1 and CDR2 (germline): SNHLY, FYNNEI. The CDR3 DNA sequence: TGTGCCAGCAGTGGCGGGCTTTTTTACAATGAGCAGTTCTTC. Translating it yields CASSGGLFYNEQFF.

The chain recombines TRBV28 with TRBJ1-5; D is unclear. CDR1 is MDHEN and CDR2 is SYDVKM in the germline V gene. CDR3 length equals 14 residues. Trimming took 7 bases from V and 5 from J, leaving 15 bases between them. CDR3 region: CASNPANTDQPQHF. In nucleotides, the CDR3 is TGTGCCAGCAACCCCGCGAATACGGATCAGCCCCAGCATTTT.

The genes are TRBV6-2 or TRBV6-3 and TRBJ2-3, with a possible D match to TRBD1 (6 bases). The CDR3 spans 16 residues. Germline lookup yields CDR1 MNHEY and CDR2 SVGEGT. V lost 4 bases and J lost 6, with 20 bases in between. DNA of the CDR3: TGTGCCAGCAGTTCACCGGTCCTTACAGGGACCGATACGCAGTATTTT. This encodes CASSSPVLTGTDTQYF.